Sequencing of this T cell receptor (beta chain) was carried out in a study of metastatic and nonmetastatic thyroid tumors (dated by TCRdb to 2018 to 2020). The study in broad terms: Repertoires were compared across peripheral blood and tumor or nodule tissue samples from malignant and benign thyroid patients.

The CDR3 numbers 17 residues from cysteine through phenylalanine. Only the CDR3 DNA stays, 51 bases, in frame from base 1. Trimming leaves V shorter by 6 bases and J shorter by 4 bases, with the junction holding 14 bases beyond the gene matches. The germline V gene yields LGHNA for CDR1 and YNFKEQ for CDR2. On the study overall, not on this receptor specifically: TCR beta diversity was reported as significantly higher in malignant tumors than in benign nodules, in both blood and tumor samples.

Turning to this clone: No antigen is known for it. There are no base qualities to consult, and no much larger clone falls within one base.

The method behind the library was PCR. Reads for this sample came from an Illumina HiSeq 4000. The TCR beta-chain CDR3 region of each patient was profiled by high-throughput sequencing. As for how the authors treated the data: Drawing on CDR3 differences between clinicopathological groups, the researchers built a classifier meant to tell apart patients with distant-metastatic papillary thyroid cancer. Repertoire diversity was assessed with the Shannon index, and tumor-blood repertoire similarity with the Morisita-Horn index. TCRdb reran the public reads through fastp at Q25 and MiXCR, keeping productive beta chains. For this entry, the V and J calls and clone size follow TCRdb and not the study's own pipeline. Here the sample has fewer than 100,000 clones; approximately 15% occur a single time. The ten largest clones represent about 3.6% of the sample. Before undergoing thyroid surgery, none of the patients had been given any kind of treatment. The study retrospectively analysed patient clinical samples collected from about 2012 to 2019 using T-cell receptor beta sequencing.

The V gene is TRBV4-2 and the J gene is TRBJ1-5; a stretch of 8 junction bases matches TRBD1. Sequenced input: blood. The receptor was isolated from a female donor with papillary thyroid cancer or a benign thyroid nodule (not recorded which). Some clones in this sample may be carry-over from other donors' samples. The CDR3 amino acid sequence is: CASRDGQGLTRNQPQHF. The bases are TGTGCCAGCAGAGATGGACAGGGCCTAACGAGAAATCAGCCCCAGCATTTT.